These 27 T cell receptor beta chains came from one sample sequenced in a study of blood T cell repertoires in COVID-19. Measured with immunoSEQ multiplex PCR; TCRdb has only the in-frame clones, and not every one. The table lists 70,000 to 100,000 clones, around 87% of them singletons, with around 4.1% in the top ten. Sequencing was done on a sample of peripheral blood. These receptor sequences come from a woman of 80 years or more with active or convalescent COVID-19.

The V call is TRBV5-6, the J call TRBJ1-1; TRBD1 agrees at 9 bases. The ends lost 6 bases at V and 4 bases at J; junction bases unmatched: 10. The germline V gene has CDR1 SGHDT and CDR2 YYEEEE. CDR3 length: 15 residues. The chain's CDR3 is CASTQRQGGGTEAFF. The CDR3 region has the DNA TGTGCCAGCACACAAAGACAGGGGGGCGGCACTGAAGCTTTCTTT. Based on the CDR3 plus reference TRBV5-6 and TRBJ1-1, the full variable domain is DAGVTQSPTHLIKTRGQQVTLRCSPKSGHDTVSWYQQALGQGPQFIFQYYEEEERQRGNFPDRFSGHQFPNYSSELNVNALLLGDSALYLCASTQRQGGGTEAFFGQGTRLTVV.

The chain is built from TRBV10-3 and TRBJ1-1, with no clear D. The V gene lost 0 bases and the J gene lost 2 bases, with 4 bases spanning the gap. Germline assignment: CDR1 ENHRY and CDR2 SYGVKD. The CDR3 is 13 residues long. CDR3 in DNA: TGTGCCATCAGTGAGTCGAGAAACACTGAAGCTTTCTTT. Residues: CAISESRNTEAFF.

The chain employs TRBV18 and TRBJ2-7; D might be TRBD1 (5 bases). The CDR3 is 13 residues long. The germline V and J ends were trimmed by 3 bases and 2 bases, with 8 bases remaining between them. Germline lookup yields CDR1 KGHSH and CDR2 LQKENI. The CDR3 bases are TGTGCCAGCTCACCTGACAGTGCCTACGAGCAGTACTTC. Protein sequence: CASSPDSAYEQYF.

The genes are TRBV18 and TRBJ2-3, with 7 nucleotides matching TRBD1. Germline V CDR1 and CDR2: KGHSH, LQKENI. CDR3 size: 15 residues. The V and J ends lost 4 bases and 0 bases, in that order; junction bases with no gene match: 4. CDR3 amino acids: CASSLYRGSTDTQYF. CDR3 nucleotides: TGTGCCAGCTCACTCTACAGGGGAAGCACAGATACGCAGTATTTT.

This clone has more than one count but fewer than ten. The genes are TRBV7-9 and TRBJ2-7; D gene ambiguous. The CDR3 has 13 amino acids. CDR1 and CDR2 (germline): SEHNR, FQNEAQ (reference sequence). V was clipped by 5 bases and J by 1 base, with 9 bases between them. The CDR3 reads CASSPPTSYEQYF. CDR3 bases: TGTGCCAGCAGCCCCCCTACTTCCTACGAGCAGTACTTC.

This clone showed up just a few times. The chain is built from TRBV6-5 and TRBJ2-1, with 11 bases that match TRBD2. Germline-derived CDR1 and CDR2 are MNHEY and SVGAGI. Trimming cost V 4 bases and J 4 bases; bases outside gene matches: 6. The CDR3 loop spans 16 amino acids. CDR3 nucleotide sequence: TGTGCCAGCAGTTTGACTCTAGCGGGAGGATACAATGAGCAGTTCTTC. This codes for CASSLTLAGGYNEQFF.

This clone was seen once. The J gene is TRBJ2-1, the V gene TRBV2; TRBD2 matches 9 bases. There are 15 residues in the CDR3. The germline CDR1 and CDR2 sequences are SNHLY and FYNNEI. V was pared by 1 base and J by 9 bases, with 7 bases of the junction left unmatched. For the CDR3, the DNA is TGTGCCAGCAGTGAAGGGGCGGCGGGAGGGGGTGAGCAGTTCTTC. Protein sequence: CASSEGAAGGGEQFF.

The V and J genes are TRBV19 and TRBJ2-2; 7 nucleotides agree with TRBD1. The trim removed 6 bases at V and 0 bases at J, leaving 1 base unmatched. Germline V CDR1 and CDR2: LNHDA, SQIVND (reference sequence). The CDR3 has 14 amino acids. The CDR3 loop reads CASSGTANTGELFF. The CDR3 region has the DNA TGTGCCAGTAGCGGGACAGCGAACACCGGGGAGCTGTTTTTT. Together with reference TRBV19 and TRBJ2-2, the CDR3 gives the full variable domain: DGGITQSPKYLFRKEGQNVTLSCEQNLNHDAMYWYRQDPGQGLRLIYYSQIVNDFQKGDIAEGYSVSREKKESFPLTVTSAQKNPTAFYLCASSGTANTGELFFGEGSRLTVL.

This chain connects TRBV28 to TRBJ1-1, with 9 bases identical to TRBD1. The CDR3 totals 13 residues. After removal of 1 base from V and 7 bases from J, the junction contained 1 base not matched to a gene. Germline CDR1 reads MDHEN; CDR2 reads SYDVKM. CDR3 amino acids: CASSLSDRGEAFF. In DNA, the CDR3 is TGTGCCAGCAGTTTATCGGACAGGGGTGAAGCTTTCTTT.

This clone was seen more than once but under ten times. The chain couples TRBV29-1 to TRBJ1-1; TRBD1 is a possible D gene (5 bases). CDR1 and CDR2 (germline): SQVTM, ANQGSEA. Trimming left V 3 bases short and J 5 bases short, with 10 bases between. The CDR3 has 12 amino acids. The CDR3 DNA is TGCAGCGTTGAGTGGGGGGGGACTGAAGCTTTCTTT. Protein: CSVEWGGTEAFF.

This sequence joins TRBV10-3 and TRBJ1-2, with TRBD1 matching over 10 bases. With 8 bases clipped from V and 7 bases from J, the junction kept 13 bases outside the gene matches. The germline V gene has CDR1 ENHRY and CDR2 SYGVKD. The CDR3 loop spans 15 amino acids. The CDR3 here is CAIGTGDLAFGGYTF. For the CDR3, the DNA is TGTGCCATCGGGACAGGGGACCTGGCCTTTGGTGGCTACACCTTC.

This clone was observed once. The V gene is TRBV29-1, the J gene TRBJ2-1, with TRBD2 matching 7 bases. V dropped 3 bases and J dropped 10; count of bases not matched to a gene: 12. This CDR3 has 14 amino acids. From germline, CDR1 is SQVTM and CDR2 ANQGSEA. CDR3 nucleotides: TGCAGCGTTGATTTAGGTCTAGCGGCCGGGGAGCAGTTCTTC. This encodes CSVDLGLAAGEQFF.

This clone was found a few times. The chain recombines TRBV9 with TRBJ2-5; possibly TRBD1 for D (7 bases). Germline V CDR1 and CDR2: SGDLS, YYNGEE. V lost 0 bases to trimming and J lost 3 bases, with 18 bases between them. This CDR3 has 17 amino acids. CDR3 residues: CASSVDFQGGWEETQYF. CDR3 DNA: TGTGCCAGCAGCGTAGACTTCCAGGGGGGATGGGAAGAGACCCAGTACTTC.

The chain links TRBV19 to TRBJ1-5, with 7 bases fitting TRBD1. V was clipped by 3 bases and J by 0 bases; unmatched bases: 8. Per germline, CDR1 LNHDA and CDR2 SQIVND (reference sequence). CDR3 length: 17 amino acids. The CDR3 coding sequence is TGTGCCAGTAGTATTGGGGGACAGCTTTATAGCAATCAGCCCCAGCATTTT. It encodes CASSIGGQLYSNQPQHF.

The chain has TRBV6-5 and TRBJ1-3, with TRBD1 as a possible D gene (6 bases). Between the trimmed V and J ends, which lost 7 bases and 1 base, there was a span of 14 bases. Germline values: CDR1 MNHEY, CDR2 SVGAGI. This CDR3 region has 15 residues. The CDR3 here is CASKITGTSGNTIYF. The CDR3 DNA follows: TGTGCCAGCAAAATAACAGGGACATCTGGAAACACCATATATTTT.

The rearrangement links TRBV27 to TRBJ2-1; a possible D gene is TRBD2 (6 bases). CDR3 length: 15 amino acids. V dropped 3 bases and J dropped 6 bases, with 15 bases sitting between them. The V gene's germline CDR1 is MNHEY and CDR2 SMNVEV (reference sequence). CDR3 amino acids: CASSFRDLAGNEQFF. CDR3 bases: TGTGCCAGCAGTTTCCGGGACTTAGCTGGCAATGAGCAGTTCTTC.

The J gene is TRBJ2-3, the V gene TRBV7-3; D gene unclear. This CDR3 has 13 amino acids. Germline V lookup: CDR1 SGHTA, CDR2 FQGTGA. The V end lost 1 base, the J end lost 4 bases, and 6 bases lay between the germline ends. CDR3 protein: CASSLSLPDTQYF. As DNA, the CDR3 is TGTGCCAGCAGCTTAAGTCTACCAGATACGCAGTATTTT.

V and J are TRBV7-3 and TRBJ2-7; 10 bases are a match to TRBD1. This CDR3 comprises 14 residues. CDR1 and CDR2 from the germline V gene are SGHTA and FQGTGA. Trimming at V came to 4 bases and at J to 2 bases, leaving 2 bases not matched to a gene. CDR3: CASSSGQGPYEQYF. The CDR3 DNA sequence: TGTGCCAGCAGCTCGGGACAGGGGCCCTACGAGCAGTACTTC.

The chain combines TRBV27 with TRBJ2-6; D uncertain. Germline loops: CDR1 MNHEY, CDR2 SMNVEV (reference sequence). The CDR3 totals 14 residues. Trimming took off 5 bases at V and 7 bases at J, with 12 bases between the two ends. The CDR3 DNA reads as TGTGCCAGCAGTCTCGAGTTTAGCGCCAACGTCCTGACTTTC. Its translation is CASSLEFSANVLTF.

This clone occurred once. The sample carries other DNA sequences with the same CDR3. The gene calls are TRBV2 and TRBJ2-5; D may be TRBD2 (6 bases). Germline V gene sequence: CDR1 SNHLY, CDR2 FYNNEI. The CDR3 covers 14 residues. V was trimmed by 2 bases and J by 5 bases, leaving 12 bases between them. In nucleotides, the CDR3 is TGTGCCAGCAGTGAATACGGTGGGGGGGAGACCCAGTACTTC. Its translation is CASSEYGGGETQYF.

DNA for the CDR3: TGCGCCAGCAGCTCGGAGGGACAGGGGGACTGGGATACGCAGTATTTT. Its translation is CASSSEGQGDWDTQYF. The V call is TRBV5-1, the J call TRBJ2-3; TRBD1 aligns across 11 bases. Germline CDR1 and CDR2: SGHRS and YFSETQ. The CDR3 covers 16 residues. V trimming: 3 bases; J trimming: 6 bases; junction bases outside the gene matches: 9.

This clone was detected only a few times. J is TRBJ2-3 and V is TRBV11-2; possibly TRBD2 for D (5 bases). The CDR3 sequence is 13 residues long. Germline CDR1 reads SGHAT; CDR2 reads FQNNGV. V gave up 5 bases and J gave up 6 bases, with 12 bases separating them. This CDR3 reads CASSPGMPDTQYF. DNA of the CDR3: TGTGCCAGCAGCCCCGGGATGCCGGATACGCAGTATTTT.

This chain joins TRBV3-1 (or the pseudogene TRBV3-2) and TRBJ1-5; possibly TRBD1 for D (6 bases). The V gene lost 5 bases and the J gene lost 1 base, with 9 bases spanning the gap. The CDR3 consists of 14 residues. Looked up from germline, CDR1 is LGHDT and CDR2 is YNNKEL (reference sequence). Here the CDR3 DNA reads TGTGCCAGCAGCTTCGGACAGAGCAATCAGCCCCAGCATTTT. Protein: CASSFGQSNQPQHF.

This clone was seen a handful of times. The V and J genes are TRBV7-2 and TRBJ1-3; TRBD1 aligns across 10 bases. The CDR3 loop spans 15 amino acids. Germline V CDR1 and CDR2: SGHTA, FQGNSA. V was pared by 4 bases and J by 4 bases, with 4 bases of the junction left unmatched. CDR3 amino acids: CASSWGQGSGNTIYF. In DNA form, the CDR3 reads TGTGCCAGCAGCTGGGGACAGGGGTCCGGAAACACCATATATTTT.

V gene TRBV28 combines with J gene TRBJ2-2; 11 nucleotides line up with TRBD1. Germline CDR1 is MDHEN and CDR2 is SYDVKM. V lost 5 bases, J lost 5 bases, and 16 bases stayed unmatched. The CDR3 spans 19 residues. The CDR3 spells CASSPSGTGGVLGTGELFF. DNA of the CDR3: TGTGCCAGCAGTCCATCCGGGACAGGGGGGGTATTGGGTACCGGGGAGCTGTTTTTT.

The CDR3 reads CASSTLGGGNIQYF. CDR3 DNA sequence: TGTGCCAGTAGTACCCTGGGGGGTGGGAACATTCAGTACTTC. The chain uses TRBV19 and TRBJ2-4, with D possibly being TRBD2 (6 bases). The germline gives CDR1 LNHDA, CDR2 SQIVND (reference sequence). This CDR3 has 14 residues. V was cut by 4 bases and J by 7 bases, with 14 bases left in between.

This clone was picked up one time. The CDR3, as DNA: TGCGCCAGCAGCTTAACCGGGACTAGCCAATACAATGAGCAGTTCTTC. Translated: CASSLTGTSQYNEQFF. This chain connects TRBV5-1 to TRBJ2-1; TRBD2 matches 9 bases. The CDR3 runs 16 residues. Germline trimming cut 2 bases from V and 4 bases from J; bases unmatched to any gene: 7. Germline V gene data show CDR1 as SGHRS and CDR2 as YFSETQ.